This T cell receptor (beta chain) was retrieved from a study of blood T cell repertoires in COVID-19. Study-wide background: Sources were T cells, B-cell-depleted T cells, or PBMCs; the material itself was cDNA or gDNA.

The CDR3 length is 11 residues. Repertoires were generated with immunoSEQ multiplex PCR, while TCRdb's copy carries only in-frame clones and drops some. The sample shows a few hundred thousand clones, approximately 80% of them seen only once. The source material was peripheral blood. The clonotype comes from a man between 60 and 70 years old with acute or convalescent COVID-19. V usage is TRBV21-1 and J usage is TRBJ2-7; the table's TRBD2 call for D was not verified on the DNA. TRBV21-1 is designated a pseudogene. CDR3 nucleotide sequence: TGTGCCAGCAAGAGGGACTACGAGCAGTACTTC. Translation gives CASKRDYEQYF.